The source of this T cell receptor beta chain is a study of T cells in pancreatic ductal adenocarcinoma. Sequencing was performed with immunoSEQ multiplex PCR; in TCRdb, only in-frame clones are kept and a portion is missing. The sample carries over 85,000 clones, 90% to 95% recorded once. Study-wide results and caveats: Tumors hold more CD45RO+ effector T cells, which may bias toward lower diversity. Blood clonality (roughly 0.075) did not differ significantly from tumor (about 0.12). Tumor samples had fewer productive templates and approximately 8.2-fold fewer unique clonotypes than blood.

Note on this clone: The antigen is not known.

V shed 3 bases and J 3 bases; nucleotides not matched to a gene: 2. The CDR3 extends over 13 amino acids. Germline V gives CDR1 SGHRS, CDR2 YFSETQ. Selected pancreatic ductal adenocarcinoma patients had undergone surgery without neoadjuvant therapy. The chain recombines TRBV5-1 with TRBJ2-7, with TRBD2 identical over 8 bases. Sequencing was carried out using PBMCs. This TCR came from a human donor with pancreatic ductal adenocarcinoma. CDR3 sequence: CASSSLAGYEQYF. The CDR3 DNA reads TGCGCCAGCAGCTCGCTAGCGGGCTACGAGCAGTACTTC.